This TCR beta chain was recorded in a study of identical twins. The V gene's germline CDR1 is SGHRS and CDR2 YFSETQ. This CDR3 is built from 14 residues. V lost 4 bases to trimming and J lost 5 bases; unmatched junction nucleotides: 7. Regarding this clonotype: Its cognate antigen is unknown.

TCRdb reprocessed the 5' RACE reads via MiXCR and lists one record per CDR3 protein. Here the sample spans under 300,000 distinct CDR3 sequences, around 15% being singletons. General observations from the study: Within cord blood, abundant beta clonotypes carried fewer insertions, but memory repertoires showed no such trend.

V gene TRBV5-1 combines with J gene TRBJ2-5; 8 bases match TRBD1. This clonotype originated in a woman under 30 in good health. Sample: memory (CD45RO+) T cells sorted from blood. For the CDR3, the DNA is TGCGCCAGCAGCCCTCAGGGGGCTGGGGAGACCCAGTACTTC. It codes for CASSPQGAGETQYF.